This T cell receptor beta chain was sequenced for a study of naive and memory T cell subsets. This clonotype appeared a few times. Its antigen remains unknown. CMV status came from CD4+ T cell IFNgamma after overnight CMV lysate stimulation of fresh PBMCs. The beta constant-region primer was an equimolar mix of two oligonucleotides covering TRBC1 and TRBC2. Four rounds of PCR amplified the ligated cDNA using nested alpha and beta constant-region primers plus SP2. TCRdb recomputed calls from the UMI-ligation and nested PCR reads with MiXCR, one row per CDR3 protein. Counted here are tens of thousands of distinct CDR3 sequences, approximately 9.2% occurring once; the ten biggest clones make up 0.95% to 1.5%. Findings of the study overall: A clonotype means one alpha or beta sequence, not an alpha/beta pair. Gini index rose across naive, CM, EM and EMRA in CD4 and CD8.

The CDR3 length is 17 residues. The ends lost 6 bases at V and 7 bases at J; junction bases unmatched: 13. Germline-derived CDR1 and CDR2 are SQVTM and ANQGSEA. The sequence was obtained from a human donor in good health. Input material: naive CD8+ T cells from blood. The V and J genes are TRBV29-1 and TRBJ2-1; 15 nucleotides agree with TRBD2. This CDR3 is CSVDGLAGGPRGNEQFF. The CDR3 DNA reads TGCAGCGTAGATGGACTAGCGGGAGGGCCGAGAGGGAATGAGCAGTTCTTC.